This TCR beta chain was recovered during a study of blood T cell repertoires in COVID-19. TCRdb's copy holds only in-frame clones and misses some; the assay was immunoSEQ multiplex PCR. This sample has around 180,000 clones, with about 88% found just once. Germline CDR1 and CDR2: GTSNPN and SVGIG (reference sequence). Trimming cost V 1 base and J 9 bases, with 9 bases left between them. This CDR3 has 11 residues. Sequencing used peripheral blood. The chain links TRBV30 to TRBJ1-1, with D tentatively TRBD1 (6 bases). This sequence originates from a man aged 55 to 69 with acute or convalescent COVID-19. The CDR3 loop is CAWSGGGQAFF. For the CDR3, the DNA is TGTGCCTGGAGTGGGGGGGGGCAAGCTTTCTTT.